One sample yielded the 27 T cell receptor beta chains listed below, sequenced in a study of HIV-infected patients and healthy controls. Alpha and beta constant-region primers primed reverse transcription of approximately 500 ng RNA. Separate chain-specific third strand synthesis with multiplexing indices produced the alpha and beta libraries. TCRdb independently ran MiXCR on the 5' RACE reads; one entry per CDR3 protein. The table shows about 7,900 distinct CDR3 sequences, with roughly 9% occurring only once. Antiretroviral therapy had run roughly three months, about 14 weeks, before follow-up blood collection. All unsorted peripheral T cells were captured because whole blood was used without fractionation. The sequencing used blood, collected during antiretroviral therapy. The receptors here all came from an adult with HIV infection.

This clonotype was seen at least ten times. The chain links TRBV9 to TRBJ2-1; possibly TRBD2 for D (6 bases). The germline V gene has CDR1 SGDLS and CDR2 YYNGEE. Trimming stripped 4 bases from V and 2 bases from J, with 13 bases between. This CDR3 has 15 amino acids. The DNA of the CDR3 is TGTGCCAGCAGCCCCCGGGAGAAGACCTACAATGAGCAGTTCTTC. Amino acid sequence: CASSPREKTYNEQFF. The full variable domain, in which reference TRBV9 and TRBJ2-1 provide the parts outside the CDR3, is DSGVTQTPKHLITATGQRVTLRCSPRSGDLSVYWYQQSLDQGLQFLIQYYNGEERAKGNILERFSAQQFPDLHSELNLSSLELGDSALYFCASSPREKTYNEQFFGPGTRLTVL.

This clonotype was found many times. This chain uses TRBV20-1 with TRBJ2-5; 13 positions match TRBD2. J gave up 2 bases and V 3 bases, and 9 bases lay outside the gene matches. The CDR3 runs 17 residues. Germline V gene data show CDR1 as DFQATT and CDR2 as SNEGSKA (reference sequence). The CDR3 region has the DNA TGCAGTGCTAGTCCGACTAGCGGGGGGCGCCTTCAAGAGACCCAGTACTTC. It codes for CSASPTSGGRLQETQYF.

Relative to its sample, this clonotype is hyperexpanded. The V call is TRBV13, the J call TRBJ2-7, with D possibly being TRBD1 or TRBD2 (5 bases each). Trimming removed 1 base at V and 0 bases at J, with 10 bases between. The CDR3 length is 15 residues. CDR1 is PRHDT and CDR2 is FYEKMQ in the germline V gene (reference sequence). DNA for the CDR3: TGTGCCAGCAGCTTAGCGGGGACGGTCTCCTACGAGCAGTACTTC. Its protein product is CASSLAGTVSYEQYF.

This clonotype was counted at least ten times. CDR3 region: CASSTGSPQPQHF. The CDR3 bases are TGTGCCAGTAGTACGGGGTCGCCTCAGCCCCAGCATTTT. V and J are TRBV19 and TRBJ1-5, with D hard to call. CDR1 is LNHDA and CDR2 is SQIVND in the germline V gene (reference sequence). The germline V and J ends were trimmed by 4 bases and 6 bases, with 10 bases remaining between them. The CDR3 consists of 13 residues. Supplemented by reference TRBV19 and TRBJ1-5, the full variable domain reads DGGITQSPKYLFRKEGQNVTLSCEQNLNHDAMYWYRQDPGQGLRLIYYSQIVNDFQKGDIAEGYSVSREKKESFPLTVTSAQKNPTAFYLCASSTGSPQPQHFGDGTRLSIL.

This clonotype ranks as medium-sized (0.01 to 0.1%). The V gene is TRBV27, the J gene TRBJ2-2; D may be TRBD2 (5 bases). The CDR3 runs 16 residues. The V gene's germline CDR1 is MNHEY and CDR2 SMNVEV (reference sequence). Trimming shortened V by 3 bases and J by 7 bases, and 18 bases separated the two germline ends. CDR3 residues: CASSFTRERRNGELFF. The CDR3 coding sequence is TGTGCCAGCAGTTTTACGAGGGAGCGGCGGAACGGGGAGCTGTTTTTT.

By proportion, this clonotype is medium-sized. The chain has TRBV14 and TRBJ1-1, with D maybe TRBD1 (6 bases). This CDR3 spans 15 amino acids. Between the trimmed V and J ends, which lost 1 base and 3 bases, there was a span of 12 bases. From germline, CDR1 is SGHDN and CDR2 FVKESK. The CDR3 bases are TGTGCCAGCAGCCAAGGGTTTGGACAGTACACTGAAGCTTTCTTT. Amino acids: CASSQGFGQYTEAFF.

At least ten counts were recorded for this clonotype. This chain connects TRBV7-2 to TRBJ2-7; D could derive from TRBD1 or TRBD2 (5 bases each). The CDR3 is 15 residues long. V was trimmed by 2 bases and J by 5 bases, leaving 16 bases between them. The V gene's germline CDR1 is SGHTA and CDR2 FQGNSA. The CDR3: CASSLRRGDPHEQYF. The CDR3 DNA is TGTGCCAGCAGCTTAAGGCGAGGGGACCCCCACGAGCAGTACTTC.

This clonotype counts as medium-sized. Here the CDR3 reads CASSQGVGEAYEQYF. CDR3 nucleotides: TGTGCCAGCAGCCAGGGCGTCGGGGAGGCCTACGAGCAGTACTTC. The chain recombines TRBV6-5 with TRBJ2-7; the D gene is possibly TRBD2 (6 bases). V lost 6 bases, J lost 2 bases, and 17 bases lay in between. The CDR3 is 15 amino acids. Per germline, CDR1 MNHEY and CDR2 SVGAGI.

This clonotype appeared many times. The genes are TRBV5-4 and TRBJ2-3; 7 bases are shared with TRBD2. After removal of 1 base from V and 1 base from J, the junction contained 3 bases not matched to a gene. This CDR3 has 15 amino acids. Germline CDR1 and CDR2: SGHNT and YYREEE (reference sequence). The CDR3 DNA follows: TGTGCCAGCAGCTTGTTCGCGGGGGGCACAGATACGCAGTATTTT. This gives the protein CASSLFAGGTDTQYF.

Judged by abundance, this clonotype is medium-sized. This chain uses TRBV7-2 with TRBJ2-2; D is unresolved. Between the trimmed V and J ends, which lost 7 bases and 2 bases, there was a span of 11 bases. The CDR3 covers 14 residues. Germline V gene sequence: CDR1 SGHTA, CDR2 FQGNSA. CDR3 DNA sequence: TGTGCCAGCACCGAAAACAGAAACACCGGGGAGCTGTTTTTT. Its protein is CASTENRNTGELFF. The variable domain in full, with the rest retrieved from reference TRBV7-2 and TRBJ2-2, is GAGVSQSPSNKVTEKGKDVELRCDPISGHTALYWYRQSLGQGLEFLIYFQGNSAPDKSGLPSDRFSAERTGGSVSTLTIQRTQQEDSAVYLCASTENRNTGELFFGEGSRLTVL.

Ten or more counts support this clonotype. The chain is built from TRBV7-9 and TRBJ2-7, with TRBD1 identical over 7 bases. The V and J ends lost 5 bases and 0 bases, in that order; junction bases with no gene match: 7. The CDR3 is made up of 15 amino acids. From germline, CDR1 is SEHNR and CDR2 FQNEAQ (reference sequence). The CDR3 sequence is CASSVTGDSSYEQYF. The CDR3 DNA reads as TGTGCCAGCAGCGTAACAGGGGATAGCTCCTACGAGCAGTACTTC. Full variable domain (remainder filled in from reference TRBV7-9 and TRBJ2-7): DTGVSQNPRHKITKRGQNVTFRCDPISEHNRLYWYRQTLGQGPEFLTYFQNEAQLEKSRLLSDRFSAERPKGSFSTLEIQRTEQGDSAMYLCASSVTGDSSYEQYFGPGTRLTVT.

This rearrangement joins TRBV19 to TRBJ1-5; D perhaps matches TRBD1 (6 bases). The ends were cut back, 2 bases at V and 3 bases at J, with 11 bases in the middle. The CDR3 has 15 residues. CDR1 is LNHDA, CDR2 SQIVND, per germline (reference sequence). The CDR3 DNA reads TGTGCCAGTAGTATATTGGGGGCTACCAATCAGCCCCAGCATTTT. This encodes CASSILGATNQPQHF.

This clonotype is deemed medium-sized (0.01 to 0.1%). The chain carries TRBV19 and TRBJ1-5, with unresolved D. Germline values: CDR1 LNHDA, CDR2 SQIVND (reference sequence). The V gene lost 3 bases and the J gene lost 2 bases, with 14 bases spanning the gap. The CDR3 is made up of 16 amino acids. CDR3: CASSISSSGGNQPQHF. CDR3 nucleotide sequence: TGTGCCAGTAGTATCTCCTCCTCCGGAGGCAATCAGCCCCAGCATTTT.

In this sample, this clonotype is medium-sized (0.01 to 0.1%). The CDR3 is CASSQDLGSHQPQHF. For the CDR3, the DNA is TGTGCCAGCAGCCAAGATCTTGGATCTCATCAGCCCCAGCATTTT. This sequence joins TRBV3-1 and TRBJ1-5; D is ambiguous. The CDR3 totals 15 residues. Germline V gene data show CDR1 as LGHDT and CDR2 as YNNKEL (reference sequence). With 0 bases removed from V and 5 bases from J, the gap between germline ends came to 11 bases.

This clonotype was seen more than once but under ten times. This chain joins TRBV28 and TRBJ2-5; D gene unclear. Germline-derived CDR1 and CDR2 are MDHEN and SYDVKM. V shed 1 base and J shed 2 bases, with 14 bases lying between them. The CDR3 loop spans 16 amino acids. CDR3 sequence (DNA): TGTGCCAGCAGTTTATACCGCCAGGACCCTCAAGAGACCCAGTACTTC. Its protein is CASSLYRQDPQETQYF. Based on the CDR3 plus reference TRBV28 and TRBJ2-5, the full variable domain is DVKVTQSSRYLVKRTGEKVFLECVQDMDHENMFWYRQDPGLGLRLIYFSYDVKMKEKGDIPEGYSVSREKKERFSLILESASTNQTSMYLCASSLYRQDPQETQYFGPGTRLLVL.

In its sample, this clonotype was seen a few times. In DNA form, the CDR3 reads TGTGCCAGCGACACACGGACTCCTGAAGCTTTCTTT. It yields the protein CASDTRTPEAFF. This chain uses TRBV6-1 with TRBJ1-1; no reliable D call. This CDR3 spans 12 amino acids. The V end was cut by 8 bases, the J end by 6 bases, with 13 bases between. The germline V gene has CDR1 MNHNS and CDR2 SASEGT.

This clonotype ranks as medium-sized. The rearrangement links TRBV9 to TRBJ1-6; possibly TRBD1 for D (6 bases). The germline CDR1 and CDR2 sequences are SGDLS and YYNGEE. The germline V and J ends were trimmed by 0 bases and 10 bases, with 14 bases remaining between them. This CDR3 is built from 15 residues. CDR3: CASSVGEGGGSPLHF. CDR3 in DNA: TGTGCCAGCAGCGTAGGAGAAGGGGGTGGCTCACCCCTCCACTTT.

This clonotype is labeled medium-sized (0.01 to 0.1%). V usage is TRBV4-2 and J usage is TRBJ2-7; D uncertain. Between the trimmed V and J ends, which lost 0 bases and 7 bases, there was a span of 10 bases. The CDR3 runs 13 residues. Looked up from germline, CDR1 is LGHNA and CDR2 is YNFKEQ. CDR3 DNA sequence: TGTGCCAGCAGCCAAGACAGGTTGAAGGAGCAGTACTTC. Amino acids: CASSQDRLKEQYF.

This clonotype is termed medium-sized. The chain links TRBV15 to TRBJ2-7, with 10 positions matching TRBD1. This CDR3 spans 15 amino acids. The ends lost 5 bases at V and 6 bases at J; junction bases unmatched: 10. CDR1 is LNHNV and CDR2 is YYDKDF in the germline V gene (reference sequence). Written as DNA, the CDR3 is TGTGCCACCAGCTCCGGGACAGGGGTGCTTCCCGAGCAGTACTTC. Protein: CATSSGTGVLPEQYF. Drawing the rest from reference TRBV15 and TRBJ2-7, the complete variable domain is DAMVIQNPRYQVTQFGKPVTLSCSQTLNHNVMYWYQQKSSQAPKLLFHYYDKDFNNEADTPDNFQSRRPNTSFCFLDIRSPGLGDTAMYLCATSSGTGVLPEQYFGPGTRLTVT.

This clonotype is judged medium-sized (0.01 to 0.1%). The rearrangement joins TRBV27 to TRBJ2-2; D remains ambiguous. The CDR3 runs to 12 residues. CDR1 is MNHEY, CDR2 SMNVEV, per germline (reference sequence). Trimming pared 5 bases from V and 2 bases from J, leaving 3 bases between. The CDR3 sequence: CASSINTGELFF. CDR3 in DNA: TGTGCCAGCAGTATAAACACCGGGGAGCTGTTTTTT.

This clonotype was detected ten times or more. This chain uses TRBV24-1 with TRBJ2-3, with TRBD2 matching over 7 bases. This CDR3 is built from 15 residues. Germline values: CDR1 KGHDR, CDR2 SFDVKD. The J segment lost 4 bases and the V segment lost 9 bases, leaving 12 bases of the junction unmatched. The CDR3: CATQGDGLEADTQYF. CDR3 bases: TGTGCCACCCAAGGAGACGGACTAGAGGCAGATACGCAGTATTTT.

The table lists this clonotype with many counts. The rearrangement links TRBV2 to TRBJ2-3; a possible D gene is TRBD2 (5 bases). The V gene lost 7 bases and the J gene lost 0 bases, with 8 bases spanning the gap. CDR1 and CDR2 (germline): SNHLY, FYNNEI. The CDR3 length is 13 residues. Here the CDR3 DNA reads TGTGCCAGCACCGCGGGTAGCACAGATACGCAGTATTTT. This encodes CASTAGSTDTQYF.

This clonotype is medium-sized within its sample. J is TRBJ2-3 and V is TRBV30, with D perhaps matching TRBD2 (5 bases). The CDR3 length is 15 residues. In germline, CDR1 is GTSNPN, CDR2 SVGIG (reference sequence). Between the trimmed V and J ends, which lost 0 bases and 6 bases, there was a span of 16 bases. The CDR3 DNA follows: TGTGCCTGGAGTGTACACAGAGGGTTAGGCGATACGCAGTATTTT. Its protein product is CAWSVHRGLGDTQYF.

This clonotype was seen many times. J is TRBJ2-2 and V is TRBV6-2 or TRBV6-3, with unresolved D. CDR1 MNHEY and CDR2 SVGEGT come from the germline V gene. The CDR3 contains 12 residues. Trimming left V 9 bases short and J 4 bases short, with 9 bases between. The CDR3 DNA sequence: TGTGCCAGTTACGACGGCACCGGGGAGCTGTTTTTT. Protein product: CASYDGTGELFF.

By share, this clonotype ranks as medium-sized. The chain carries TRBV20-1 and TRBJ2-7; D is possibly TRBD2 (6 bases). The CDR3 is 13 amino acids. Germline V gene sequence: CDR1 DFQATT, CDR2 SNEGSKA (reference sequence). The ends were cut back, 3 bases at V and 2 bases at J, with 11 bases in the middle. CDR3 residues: CSASGSFAYEQYF. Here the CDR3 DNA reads TGCAGTGCTAGCGGGAGTTTTGCCTACGAGCAGTACTTC.

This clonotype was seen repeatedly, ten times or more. The CDR3, as DNA: TGTGCCTGGAGTGTACGTTCGGGCTCTGGGGCCAACGTCCTGACTTTC. It translates to CAWSVRSGSGANVLTF. This sequence joins TRBV30 and TRBJ2-6; no firm D call. V lost 0 bases and J 0 bases, leaving 9 bases between the germline ends. Germline V gene sequence: CDR1 GTSNPN, CDR2 SVGIG (reference sequence). This CDR3 contains 16 residues.

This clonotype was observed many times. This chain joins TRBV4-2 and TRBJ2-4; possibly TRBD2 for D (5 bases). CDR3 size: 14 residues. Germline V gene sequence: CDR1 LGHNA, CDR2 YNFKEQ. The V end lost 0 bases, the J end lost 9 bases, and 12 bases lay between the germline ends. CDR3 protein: CASSQDTSFGIQYF. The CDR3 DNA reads TGTGCCAGCAGCCAAGATACTAGTTTTGGCATTCAGTACTTC.